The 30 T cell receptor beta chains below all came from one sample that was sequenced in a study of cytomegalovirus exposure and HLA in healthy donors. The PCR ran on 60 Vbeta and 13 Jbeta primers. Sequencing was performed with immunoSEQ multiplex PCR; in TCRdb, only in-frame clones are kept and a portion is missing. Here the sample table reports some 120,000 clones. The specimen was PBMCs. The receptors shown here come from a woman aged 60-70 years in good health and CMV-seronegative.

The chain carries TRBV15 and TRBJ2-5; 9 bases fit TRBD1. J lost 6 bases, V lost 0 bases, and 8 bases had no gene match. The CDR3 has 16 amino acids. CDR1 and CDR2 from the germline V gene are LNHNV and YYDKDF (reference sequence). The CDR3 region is CATSRDYGTGSQTQYF. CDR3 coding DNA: TGTGCCACCAGCAGAGATTACGGGACAGGGAGTCAGACCCAGTACTTC.

The CDR3 loop is CSVGQKHTNYGYTF. In DNA, the CDR3 is TGCAGCGTGGGACAGAAGCATACTAACTATGGCTACACCTTC. The chain is built from TRBV29-1 and TRBJ1-2, with 7 bases matching TRBD1. Germline V gene lookup returns CDR1 SQVTM and CDR2 ANQGSEA. The CDR3 has 14 residues. The trim removed 6 bases at V and 0 bases at J, leaving 7 bases unmatched. Supplemented by reference TRBV29-1 and TRBJ1-2, the full variable domain reads SAVISQKPSRDICQRGTSLTIQCQVDSQVTMMFWYRQQPGQSLTLIATANQGSEATYESGFVIDKFPISRPNLTFSTLTVSNMSPEDSSIYLCSVGQKHTNYGYTFGSGTRLTVV.

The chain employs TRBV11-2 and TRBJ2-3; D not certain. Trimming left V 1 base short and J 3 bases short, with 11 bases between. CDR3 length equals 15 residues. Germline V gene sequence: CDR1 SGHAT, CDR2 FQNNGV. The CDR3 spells CASSLGLVTTDTQYF. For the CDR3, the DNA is TGTGCCAGCAGCTTAGGGCTAGTAACGACAGATACGCAGTATTTT.

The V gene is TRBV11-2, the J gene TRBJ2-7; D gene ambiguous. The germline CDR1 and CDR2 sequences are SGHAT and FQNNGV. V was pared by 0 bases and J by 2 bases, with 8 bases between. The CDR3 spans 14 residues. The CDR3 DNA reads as TGTGCCAGCAGCTTAGACACGGTGACCTACGAGCAGTACTTC. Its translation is CASSLDTVTYEQYF. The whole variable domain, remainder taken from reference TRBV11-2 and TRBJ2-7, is EAGVAQSPRYKIIEKRQSVAFWCNPISGHATLYWYQQILGQGPKLLIQFQNNGVVDDSQLPKDRFSAERLKGVDSTLKIQPAKLEDSAVYLCASSLDTVTYEQYFGPGTRLTVT.

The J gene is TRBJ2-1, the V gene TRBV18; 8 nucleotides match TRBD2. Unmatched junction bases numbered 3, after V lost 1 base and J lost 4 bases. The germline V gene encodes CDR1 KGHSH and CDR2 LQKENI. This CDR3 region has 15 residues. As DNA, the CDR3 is TGTGCCAGCTCACCACGCGGGGGGACATACAATGAGCAGTTCTTC. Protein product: CASSPRGGTYNEQFF.

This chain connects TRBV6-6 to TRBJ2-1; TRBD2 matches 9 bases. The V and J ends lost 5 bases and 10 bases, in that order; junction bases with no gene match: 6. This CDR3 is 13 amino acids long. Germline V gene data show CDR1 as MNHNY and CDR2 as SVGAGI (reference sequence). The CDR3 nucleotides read TGTGCCAGCAGTGAGATTAGCGGGAGCGAGCAGTTCTTC. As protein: CASSEISGSEQFF.

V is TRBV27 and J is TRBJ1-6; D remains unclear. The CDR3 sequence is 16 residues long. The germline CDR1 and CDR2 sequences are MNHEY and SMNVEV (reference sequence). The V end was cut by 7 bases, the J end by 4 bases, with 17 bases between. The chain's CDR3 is CASTLGGPAYNSPLHF. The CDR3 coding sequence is TGTGCCAGCACCCTAGGAGGTCCCGCTTATAATTCACCCCTCCACTTT.

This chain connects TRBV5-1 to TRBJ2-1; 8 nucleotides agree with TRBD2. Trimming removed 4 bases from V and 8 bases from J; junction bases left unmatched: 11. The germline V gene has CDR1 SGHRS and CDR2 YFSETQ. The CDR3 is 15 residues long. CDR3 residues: CASSSLGLVPYEQFF. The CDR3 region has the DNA TGCGCCAGCAGCAGCCTGGGACTAGTACCGTATGAGCAGTTCTTC.

The CDR3 region has the DNA TGTGCCAGCAGTCTACGGACACCCCCCCTAACCGGGGAGCTGTTTTTT. Amino acids: CASSLRTPPLTGELFF. This chain joins TRBV27 and TRBJ2-2, with D maybe TRBD1 (5 bases). CDR1 and CDR2 from the germline V gene are MNHEY and SMNVEV (reference sequence). V was shortened by 5 bases and J by 5 bases, with 18 bases between the two germline ends. CDR3 length: 16 amino acids.

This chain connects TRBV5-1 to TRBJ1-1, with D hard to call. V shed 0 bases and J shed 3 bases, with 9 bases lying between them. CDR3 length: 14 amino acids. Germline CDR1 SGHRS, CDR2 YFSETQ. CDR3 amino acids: CASSLGGRDTEAFF. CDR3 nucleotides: TGCGCCAGCAGCTTGGGTGGGAGGGACACTGAAGCTTTCTTT.

The CDR3 reads CASSYLGQGNNEQFF. The DNA of the CDR3 is TGTGCCAGCAGTTATCTGGGACAGGGGAATAATGAGCAGTTCTTC. The chain employs TRBV27 and TRBJ2-1; TRBD1 matches 10 bases. The V gene's germline CDR1 is MNHEY and CDR2 SMNVEV (reference sequence). V gave up 4 bases and J gave up 7 bases; unmatched junction bases: 7. The CDR3 extends over 15 amino acids.

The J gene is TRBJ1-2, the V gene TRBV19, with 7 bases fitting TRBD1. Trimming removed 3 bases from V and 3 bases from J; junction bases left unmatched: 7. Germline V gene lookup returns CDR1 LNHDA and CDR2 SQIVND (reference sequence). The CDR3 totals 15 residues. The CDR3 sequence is CASSIVDRAYYGYTF. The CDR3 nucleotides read TGTGCCAGTAGTATCGTCGACAGGGCGTACTATGGCTACACCTTC. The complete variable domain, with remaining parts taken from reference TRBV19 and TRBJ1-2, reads DGGITQSPKYLFRKEGQNVTLSCEQNLNHDAMYWYRQDPGQGLRLIYYSQIVNDFQKGDIAEGYSVSREKKESFPLTVTSAQKNPTAFYLCASSIVDRAYYGYTFGSGTRLTVV.

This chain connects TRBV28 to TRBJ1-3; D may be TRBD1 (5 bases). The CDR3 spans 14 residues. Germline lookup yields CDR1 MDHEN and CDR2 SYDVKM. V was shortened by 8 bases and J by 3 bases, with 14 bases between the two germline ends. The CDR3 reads CASVPGGLGNTIYF. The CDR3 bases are TGTGCCAGCGTCCCGGGGGGTCTTGGAAACACCATATATTTT.

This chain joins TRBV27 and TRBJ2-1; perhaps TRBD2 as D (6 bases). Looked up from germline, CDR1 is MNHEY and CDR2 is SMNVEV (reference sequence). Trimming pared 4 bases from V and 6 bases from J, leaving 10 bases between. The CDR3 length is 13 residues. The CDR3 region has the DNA TGTGCCAGCAGTTCGGGGGTTTTCAATGAGCAGTTCTTC. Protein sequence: CASSSGVFNEQFF.

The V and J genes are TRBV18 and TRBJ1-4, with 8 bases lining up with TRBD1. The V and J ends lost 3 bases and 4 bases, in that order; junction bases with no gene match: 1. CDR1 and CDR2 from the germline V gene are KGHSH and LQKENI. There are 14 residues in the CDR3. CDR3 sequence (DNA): TGTGCCAGCTCACCGGACAGGGTTAATGAAAAACTGTTTTTT. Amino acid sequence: CASSPDRVNEKLFF.

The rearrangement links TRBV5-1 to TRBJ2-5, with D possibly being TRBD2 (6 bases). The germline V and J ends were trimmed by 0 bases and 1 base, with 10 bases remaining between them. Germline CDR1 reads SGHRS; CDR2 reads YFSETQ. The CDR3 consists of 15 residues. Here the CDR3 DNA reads TGCGCCAGCAGCTTGGGACTAGTCATCCAAGAGACCCAGTACTTC. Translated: CASSLGLVIQETQYF. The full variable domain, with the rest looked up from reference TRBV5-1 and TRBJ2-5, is KAGVTQTPRYLIKTRGQQVTLSCSPISGHRSVSWYQQTPGQGLQFLFEYFSETQRNKGNFPGRFSGRQFSNSRSEMNVSTLELGDSALYLCASSLGLVIQETQYFGPGTRLLVL.

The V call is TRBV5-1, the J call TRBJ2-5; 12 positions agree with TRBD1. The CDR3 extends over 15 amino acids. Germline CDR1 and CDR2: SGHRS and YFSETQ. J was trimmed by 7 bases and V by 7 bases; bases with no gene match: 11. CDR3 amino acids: CASAEGTGGTATQYF. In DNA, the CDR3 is TGCGCCAGCGCGGAGGGGACAGGGGGCACAGCGACCCAGTACTTC. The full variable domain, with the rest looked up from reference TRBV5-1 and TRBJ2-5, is KAGVTQTPRYLIKTRGQQVTLSCSPISGHRSVSWYQQTPGQGLQFLFEYFSETQRNKGNFPGRFSGRQFSNSRSEMNVSTLELGDSALYLCASAEGTGGTATQYFGPGTRLLVL.

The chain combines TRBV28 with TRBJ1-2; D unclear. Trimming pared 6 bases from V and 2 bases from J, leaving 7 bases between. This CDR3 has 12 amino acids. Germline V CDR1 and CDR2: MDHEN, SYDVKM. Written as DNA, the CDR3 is TGTGCCAGCAGGGGCAGAAACTATGGCTACACCTTC. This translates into CASRGRNYGYTF.

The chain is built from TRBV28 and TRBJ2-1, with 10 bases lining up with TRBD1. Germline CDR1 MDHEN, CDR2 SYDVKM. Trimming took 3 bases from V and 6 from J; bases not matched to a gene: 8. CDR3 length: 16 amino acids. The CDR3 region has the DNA TGTGCCAGCAGTTTGGCGACCGGGACAGGGGCCAATGAGCAGTTCTTC. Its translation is CASSLATGTGANEQFF.

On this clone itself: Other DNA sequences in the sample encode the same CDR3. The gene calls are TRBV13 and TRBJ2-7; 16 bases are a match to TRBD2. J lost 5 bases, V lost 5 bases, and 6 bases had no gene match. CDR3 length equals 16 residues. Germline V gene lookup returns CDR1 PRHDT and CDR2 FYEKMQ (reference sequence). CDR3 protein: CASSPGTSGGAHEQYF. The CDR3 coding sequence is TGTGCCAGCAGCCCTGGGACTAGCGGGGGGGCACACGAGCAGTACTTC.

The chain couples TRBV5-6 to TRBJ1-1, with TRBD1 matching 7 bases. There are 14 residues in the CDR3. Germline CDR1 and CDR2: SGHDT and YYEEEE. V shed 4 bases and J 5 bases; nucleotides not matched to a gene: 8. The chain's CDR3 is CASSPSDRATEAFF. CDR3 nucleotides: TGTGCCAGCAGCCCCTCCGACAGGGCAACTGAAGCTTTCTTT.

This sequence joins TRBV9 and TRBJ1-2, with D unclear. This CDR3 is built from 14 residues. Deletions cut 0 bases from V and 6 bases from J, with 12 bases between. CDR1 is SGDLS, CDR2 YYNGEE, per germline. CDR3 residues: CASSVERIENGYTF. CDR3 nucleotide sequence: TGTGCCAGCAGCGTAGAGAGGATCGAAAATGGCTACACCTTC.

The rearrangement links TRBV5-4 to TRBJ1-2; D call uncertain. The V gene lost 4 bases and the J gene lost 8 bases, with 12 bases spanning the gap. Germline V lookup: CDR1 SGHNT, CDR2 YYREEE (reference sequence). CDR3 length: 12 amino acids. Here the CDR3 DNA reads TGTGCCAGCAGCAGCAACGATTGGGGCTACACCTTC. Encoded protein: CASSSNDWGYTF.

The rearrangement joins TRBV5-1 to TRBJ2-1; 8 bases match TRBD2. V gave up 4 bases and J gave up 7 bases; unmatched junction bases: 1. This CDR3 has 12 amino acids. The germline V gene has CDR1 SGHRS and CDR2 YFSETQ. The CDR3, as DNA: TGCGCCAGCAGCCGCGGGGGGAATGAGCAGTTCTTC. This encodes CASSRGGNEQFF.

Written as DNA, the CDR3 is TGTGCCAGCAGCGCAACGGGGTCCTCTGGAAACACCATATATTTT. The encoded protein is CASSATGSSGNTIYF. This chain links TRBV9 with TRBJ1-3; D remains unclear. Trimming took 3 bases from V and 0 from J, leaving 10 bases between them. CDR3 length: 15 residues. The germline V gene encodes CDR1 SGDLS and CDR2 YYNGEE.

The CDR3: CASSVPGQVNSPLHF. CDR3 coding DNA: TGTGCCAGCAGTGTACCGGGACAGGTGAATTCACCCCTCCACTTT. V is TRBV6-1 and J is TRBJ1-6, with 8 bases matching TRBD1. The germline V gene encodes CDR1 MNHNS and CDR2 SASEGT. J was trimmed by 7 bases and V by 4 bases; bases with no gene match: 6. The CDR3 runs to 15 residues.

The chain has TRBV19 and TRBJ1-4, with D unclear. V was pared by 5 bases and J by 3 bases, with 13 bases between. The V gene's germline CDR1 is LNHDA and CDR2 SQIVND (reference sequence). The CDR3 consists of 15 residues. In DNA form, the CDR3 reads TGTGCCAGTAGTCCCCGAGAGGGTGCTAATGAAAAACTGTTTTTT. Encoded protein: CASSPREGANEKLFF.

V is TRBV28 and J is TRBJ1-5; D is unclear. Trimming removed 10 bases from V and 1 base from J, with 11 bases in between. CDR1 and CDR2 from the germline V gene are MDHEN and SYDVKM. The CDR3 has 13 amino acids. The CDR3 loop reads CANADSSNQPQHF. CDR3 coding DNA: TGTGCCAACGCGGACTCGAGCAATCAGCCCCAGCATTTT.

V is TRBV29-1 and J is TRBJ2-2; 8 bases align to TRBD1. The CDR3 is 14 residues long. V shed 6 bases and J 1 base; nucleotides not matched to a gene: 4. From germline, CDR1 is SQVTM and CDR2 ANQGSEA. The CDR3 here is CSVQTGVNTGELFF. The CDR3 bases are TGCAGCGTGCAGACAGGGGTGAACACCGGGGAGCTGTTTTTT.

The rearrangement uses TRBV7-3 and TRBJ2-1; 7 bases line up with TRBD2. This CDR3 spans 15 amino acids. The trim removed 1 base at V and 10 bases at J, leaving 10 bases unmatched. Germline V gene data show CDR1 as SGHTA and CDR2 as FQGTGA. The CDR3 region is CASSLMGGLEFEQFF. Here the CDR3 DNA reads TGTGCCAGCAGCTTAATGGGAGGGCTAGAGTTCGAGCAGTTCTTC.